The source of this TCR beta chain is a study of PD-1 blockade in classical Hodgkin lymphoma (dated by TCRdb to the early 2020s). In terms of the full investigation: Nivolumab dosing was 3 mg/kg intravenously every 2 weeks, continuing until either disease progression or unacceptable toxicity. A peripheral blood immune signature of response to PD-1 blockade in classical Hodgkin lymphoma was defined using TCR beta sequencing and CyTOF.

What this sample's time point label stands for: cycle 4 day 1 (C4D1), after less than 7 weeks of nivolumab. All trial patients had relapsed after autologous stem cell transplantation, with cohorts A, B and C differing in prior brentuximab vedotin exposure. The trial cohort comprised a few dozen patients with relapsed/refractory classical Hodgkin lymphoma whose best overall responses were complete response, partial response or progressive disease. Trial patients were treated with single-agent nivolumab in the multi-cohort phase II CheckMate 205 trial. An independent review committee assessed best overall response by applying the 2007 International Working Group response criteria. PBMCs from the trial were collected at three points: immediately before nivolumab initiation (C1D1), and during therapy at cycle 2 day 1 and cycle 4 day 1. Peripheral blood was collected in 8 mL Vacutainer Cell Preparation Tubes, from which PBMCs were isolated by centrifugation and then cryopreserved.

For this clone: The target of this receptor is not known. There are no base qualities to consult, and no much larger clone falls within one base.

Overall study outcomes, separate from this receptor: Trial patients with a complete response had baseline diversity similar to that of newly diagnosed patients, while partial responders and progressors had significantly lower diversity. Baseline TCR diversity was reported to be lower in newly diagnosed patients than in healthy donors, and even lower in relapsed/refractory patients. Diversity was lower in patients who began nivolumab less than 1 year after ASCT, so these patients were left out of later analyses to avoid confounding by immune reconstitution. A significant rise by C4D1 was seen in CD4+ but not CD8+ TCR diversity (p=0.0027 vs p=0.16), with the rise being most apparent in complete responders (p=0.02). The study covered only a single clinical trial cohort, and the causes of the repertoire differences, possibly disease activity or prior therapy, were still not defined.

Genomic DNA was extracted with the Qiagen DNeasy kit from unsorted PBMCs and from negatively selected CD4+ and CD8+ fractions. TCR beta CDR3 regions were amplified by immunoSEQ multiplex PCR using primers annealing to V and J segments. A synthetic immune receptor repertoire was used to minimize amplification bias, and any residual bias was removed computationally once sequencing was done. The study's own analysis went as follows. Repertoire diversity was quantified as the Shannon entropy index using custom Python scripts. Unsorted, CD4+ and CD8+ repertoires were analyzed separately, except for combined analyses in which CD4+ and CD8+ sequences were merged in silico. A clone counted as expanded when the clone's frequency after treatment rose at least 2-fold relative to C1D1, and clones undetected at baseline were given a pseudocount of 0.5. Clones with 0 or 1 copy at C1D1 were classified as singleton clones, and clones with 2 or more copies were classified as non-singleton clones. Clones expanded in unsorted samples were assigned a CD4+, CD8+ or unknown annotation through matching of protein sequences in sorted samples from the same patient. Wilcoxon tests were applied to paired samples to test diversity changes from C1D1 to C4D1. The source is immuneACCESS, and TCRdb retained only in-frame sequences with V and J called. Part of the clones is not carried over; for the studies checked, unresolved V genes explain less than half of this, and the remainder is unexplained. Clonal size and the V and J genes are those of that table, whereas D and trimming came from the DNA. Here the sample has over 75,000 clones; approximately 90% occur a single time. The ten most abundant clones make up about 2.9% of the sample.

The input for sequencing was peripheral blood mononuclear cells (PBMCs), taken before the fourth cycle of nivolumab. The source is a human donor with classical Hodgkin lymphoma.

The sequence in DNA is TGTGCCAGCAGTGAAGGGCTAGCGGGGGACTTCCAAGAGACCCAGTACTTC. Its translation reads: CASSEGLAGDFQETQYF. Recombination joined TRBV2 with TRBJ2-5; 10 bases in between match TRBD2. V is pruned by 1 base and J by 1 base, leaving 6 bases of the junction without a gene match. The germline V gene encodes CDR1 SNHLY and CDR2 FYNNEI. The CDR3 goes from the cysteine to the phenylalanine over 17 residues. Of the read, only the CDR3 DNA is kept; its 51 bases are in frame from base 1.